These 20 T cell receptor beta chains were sequenced from one sample in a study of somatic mutations in cytotoxic T cells in rheumatoid arthritis. The repertoire was sequenced with immunoSEQ multiplex PCR; TCRdb's copy has only in-frame clones and lacks some. The sample lists 15,000 or so clones, roughly 72% occurring once. What was sequenced was CD8+ T cells sorted from blood. These receptors came from an adult with rheumatoid arthritis.

With respect to this clone: Compared with germline, one end of the junction differs, possibly owing to a read error. CDR3 amino acids: CASSFRGQSKDEQYF. In DNA, the CDR3 is TGTGCCAGCAGCTTTAGGGGACAGAGCAAGGACGAGCAGTACTTC. This chain connects TRBV4-1 to TRBJ2-7; 7 bases match TRBD1. The CDR3 is made up of 15 amino acids. Germline V gene lookup returns CDR1 MGHRA and CDR2 YSYEKL.

This clone was detected a few times. J is TRBJ2-3 and V is TRBV20-1; possible D gene TRBD2, 6 bases. The CDR3 spans 11 residues. The V end was cut by 7 bases, the J end by 5 bases, with 10 bases between. CDR1 is DFQATT and CDR2 is SNEGSKA in the germline V gene (reference sequence). The CDR3 coding sequence is TGCAGTGGGAGTAGCGGAGATACGCAGTATTTT. This codes for CSGSSGDTQYF.

The chain combines TRBV28 with TRBJ2-3, with a tentative D call TRBD2 (6 bases). V dropped 3 bases and J dropped 0 bases, with 10 bases sitting between them. Germline V lookup: CDR1 MDHEN, CDR2 SYDVKM. The CDR3 spans 15 residues. The CDR3, as DNA: TGTGCCAGCAGTTTCAGGGCGGGGAGCACAGATACGCAGTATTTT. As protein: CASSFRAGSTDTQYF. Combining the CDR3 with reference TRBV28 and TRBJ2-3 gives the whole variable domain DVKVTQSSRYLVKRTGEKVFLECVQDMDHENMFWYRQDPGLGLRLIYFSYDVKMKEKGDIPEGYSVSREKKERFSLILESASTNQTSMYLCASSFRAGSTDTQYFGPGTRLTVL.

V is TRBV13 and J is TRBJ2-1, with D unclear. The V end was cut by 1 base, the J end by 5 bases, with 3 bases between. This CDR3 spans 12 amino acids. The germline V gene has CDR1 PRHDT and CDR2 FYEKMQ (reference sequence). The DNA for the CDR3 is TGTGCCAGCAGCTTAGAGGACAATGAGCAGTTCTTC. It specifies CASSLEDNEQFF.

This chain uses TRBV5-6 with TRBJ2-3; D not certain. The germline V gene encodes CDR1 SGHDT and CDR2 YYEEEE. Trimming removed 9 bases at V and 0 bases at J, with 11 bases between. This CDR3 region has 13 residues. The CDR3 region is CATRSGSTDTQYF. The CDR3 nucleotides are TGTGCCACCCGCAGTGGGAGCACAGATACGCAGTATTTT. Together with reference TRBV5-6 and TRBJ2-3, the CDR3 gives the full variable domain: DAGVTQSPTHLIKTRGQQVTLRCSPKSGHDTVSWYQQALGQGPQFIFQYYEEEERQRGNFPDRFSGHQFPNYSSELNVNALLLGDSALYLCATRSGSTDTQYFGPGTRLTVL.

This chain uses TRBV6-5 with TRBJ1-1; D is ambiguous. Trimming took 6 bases from V and 1 from J, leaving 12 bases between them. The V gene's germline CDR1 is MNHEY and CDR2 SVGAGI. The CDR3 contains 14 residues. CDR3 DNA: TGTGCCAGCAGGACCTTAATGGGGAACACTGAAGCTTTCTTT. As protein: CASRTLMGNTEAFF.

The rearrangement uses TRBV9 and TRBJ2-7; a weak D match, TRBD1 (6 bases). Germline V gene data show CDR1 as SGDLS and CDR2 as YYNGEE. With 3 bases removed from V and 6 bases from J, the gap between germline ends came to 13 bases. The CDR3 spans 13 residues. The CDR3 DNA sequence: TGTGCCAGCAGCGCCTCAGGGGTCGGCGAGCAGTACTTC. Residues: CASSASGVGEQYF.

V gene TRBV4-1 combines with J gene TRBJ1-5; no clear D gene. The CDR3 contains 15 residues. The germline V gene encodes CDR1 MGHRA and CDR2 YSYEKL. The V end was cut by 1 base, the J end by 2 bases, with 9 bases between. CDR3 sequence reads: CASSQGQGGNQPQHF. The CDR3 DNA follows: TGCGCCAGCAGCCAAGGACAAGGCGGCAATCAGCCCCAGCATTTT.

V gene TRBV7-9 combines with J gene TRBJ2-1; the D gene is possibly TRBD1 (5 bases). CDR1 is SEHNR, CDR2 FQNEAQ, per germline (reference sequence). With 5 bases removed from V and 7 bases from J, the gap between germline ends came to 18 bases. This CDR3 is built from 15 residues. The CDR3 spells CASSPGQGLVNEQFF. The CDR3, as DNA: TGTGCCAGCAGCCCGGGCCAGGGCCTGGTAAATGAGCAGTTCTTC.

This clone showed up just once. V and J are TRBV6-1 and TRBJ2-5; 8 positions agree with TRBD1. CDR3 length: 16 residues. With 2 bases clipped from V and 1 base from J, the junction kept 6 bases outside the gene matches. Germline CDR1 and CDR2: MNHNS and SASEGT. The CDR3 spells CASSERGGTGQETQYF. The CDR3 DNA sequence: TGTGCCAGCAGTGAACGTGGTGGGACAGGCCAAGAGACCCAGTACTTC.

This clone was seen a handful of times. V gene TRBV10-2 combines with J gene TRBJ2-2; D remains ambiguous. Germline-derived CDR1 and CDR2 are WSHSY and SAAADI. Deletions cut 6 bases from V and 1 base from J, with 6 bases between. CDR3 length: 13 amino acids. CDR3 DNA: TGCGCCAGCAGCCCAGGGAACACCGGGGAGCTGTTTTTT. This gives the protein CASSPGNTGELFF.

This clone has more than one count but fewer than ten. The gene calls are TRBV27 and TRBJ2-4; TRBD2 matches at 7 bases. Germline assignment: CDR1 MNHEY and CDR2 SMNVEV (reference sequence). The ends lost 3 bases at V and 6 bases at J; junction bases unmatched: 2. The CDR3 covers 13 residues. CDR3 amino acids: CASSFGGGNIQYF. CDR3 nucleotides: TGTGCCAGCAGTTTTGGGGGGGGAAACATTCAGTACTTC.

This clone was counted between two and nine times. V gene TRBV13 combines with J gene TRBJ2-1; TRBD1 matches 12 bases. Germline lookup yields CDR1 PRHDT and CDR2 FYEKMQ (reference sequence). The junction had 11 bases not matched to a gene; V was cut back by 4 bases and J by 10 bases. The CDR3 is 16 residues long. The CDR3 DNA follows: TGTGCCAGCAGCTCGCCGGGACAGGGGGCAATAGTAGAGCAGTTCTTC. It yields the protein CASSSPGQGAIVEQFF.

The V gene is TRBV7-6, the J gene TRBJ2-1; 7 positions agree with TRBD1. The CDR3 is 19 residues long. The ends lost 1 base at V and 6 bases at J; junction bases unmatched: 18. The germline V gene has CDR1 SGHVS and CDR2 FNYEAQ. This CDR3 reads CASSLGLLVTGLLGNEQFF. The DNA of the CDR3 is TGTGCCAGCAGCTTAGGATTACTGGTGACAGGGTTGTTAGGCAATGAGCAGTTCTTC.

This clone appeared once. The chain links TRBV6-6 to TRBJ2-7, with D maybe TRBD1 (5 bases). The CDR3 contains 12 residues. The germline CDR1 and CDR2 sequences are MNHNY and SVGAGI (reference sequence). Trimming cost V 8 bases and J 2 bases, with 10 bases left between them. The chain's CDR3 is CASGAGTYEQYF. The CDR3 region has the DNA TGTGCCAGCGGGGCAGGTACCTACGAGCAGTACTTC.

CDR3 loop: CASSLFFQGGNEQFF. DNA for the CDR3: TGTGCCAGCAGCTTATTTTTTCAGGGTGGCAATGAGCAGTTCTTC. The chain couples TRBV7-9 to TRBJ2-1, with D perhaps TRBD1 (5 bases). V gave up 2 bases and J gave up 6 bases, with 14 bases separating them. CDR1 is SEHNR, CDR2 FQNEAQ, per germline (reference sequence). The CDR3 spans 15 residues.

This clone occurred a few times. The chain employs TRBV29-1 and TRBJ1-2, with D unresolved. Germline V gene data show CDR1 as SQVTM and CDR2 as ANQGSEA. The CDR3 is 14 residues long. V was trimmed by 6 bases and J by 4 bases, leaving 18 bases between them. The CDR3 DNA reads TGCAGCGTGCCCACCTCCATCGAAGCCTATGGCTACACCTTC. Residues: CSVPTSIEAYGYTF.

CDR3 region: CASSQDSGGGYEQYF. DNA of the CDR3: TGCGCCAGCAGCCAAGATTCAGGGGGTGGATACGAGCAGTACTTC. V usage is TRBV4-1 and J usage is TRBJ2-7, with 7 positions matching TRBD1. From germline, CDR1 is MGHRA and CDR2 YSYEKL. V shed 0 bases, J shed 4 bases, and the junction held 6 bases outside the gene matches. The CDR3 runs to 15 residues.

The genes are TRBV7-2 and TRBJ1-1, with D hard to call. CDR1 SGHTA and CDR2 FQGNSA come from the germline V gene. This CDR3 has 14 residues. V lost 5 bases and J lost 6, with 16 bases in between. The CDR3 coding sequence is TGTGCCAGCAGCCCTTCCCGGCAGTTACCTGAAGCTTTCTTT. It translates to CASSPSRQLPEAFF.

This chain joins TRBV27 and TRBJ2-1; TRBD2 matches at 13 bases. Per the germline V gene, CDR1 is MNHEY and CDR2 is SMNVEV (reference sequence). V shed 5 bases and J 9 bases; nucleotides not matched to a gene: 10. The CDR3 length is 16 residues. The CDR3 DNA reads as TGTGCCAGCAGTCCGGAGACTAGCGGGGGGCTTATTGAGCAGTTCTTC. This codes for CASSPETSGGLIEQFF.